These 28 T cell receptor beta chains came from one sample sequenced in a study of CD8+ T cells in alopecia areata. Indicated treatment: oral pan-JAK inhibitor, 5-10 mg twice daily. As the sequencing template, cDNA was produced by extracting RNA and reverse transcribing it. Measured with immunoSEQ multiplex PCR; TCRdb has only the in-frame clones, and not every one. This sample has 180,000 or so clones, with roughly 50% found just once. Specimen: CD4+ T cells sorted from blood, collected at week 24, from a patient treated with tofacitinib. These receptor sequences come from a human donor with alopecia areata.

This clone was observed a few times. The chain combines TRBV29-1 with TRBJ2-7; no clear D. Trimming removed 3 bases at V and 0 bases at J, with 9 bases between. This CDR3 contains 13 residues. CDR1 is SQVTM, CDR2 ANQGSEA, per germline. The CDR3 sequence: CSVELDPSYEQYF. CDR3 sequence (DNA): TGCAGCGTTGAGTTGGATCCCTCCTACGAGCAGTACTTC.

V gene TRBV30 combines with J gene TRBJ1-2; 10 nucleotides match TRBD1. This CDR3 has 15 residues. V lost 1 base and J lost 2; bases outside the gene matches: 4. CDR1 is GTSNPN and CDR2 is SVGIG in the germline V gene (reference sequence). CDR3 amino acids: CAWSAGTGVNYGYTF. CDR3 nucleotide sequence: TGTGCCTGGAGTGCCGGGACAGGGGTGAACTATGGCTACACCTTC.

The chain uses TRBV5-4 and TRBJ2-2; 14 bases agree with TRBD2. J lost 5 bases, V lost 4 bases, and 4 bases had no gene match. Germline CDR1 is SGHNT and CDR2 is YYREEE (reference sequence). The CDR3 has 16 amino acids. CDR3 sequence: CASSPGLAGETGELFF. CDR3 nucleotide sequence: TGTGCCAGCAGCCCGGGACTAGCGGGAGAAACCGGGGAGCTGTTTTTT.

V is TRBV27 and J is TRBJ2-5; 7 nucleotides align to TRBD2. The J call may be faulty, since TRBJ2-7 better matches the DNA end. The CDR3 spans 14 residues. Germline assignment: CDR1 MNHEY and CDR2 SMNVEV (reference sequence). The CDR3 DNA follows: TGTGCCAGCAGTGTGACTAGCTATCCTTACGAGCAGTACTTC. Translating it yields CASSVTSYPYEQYF.

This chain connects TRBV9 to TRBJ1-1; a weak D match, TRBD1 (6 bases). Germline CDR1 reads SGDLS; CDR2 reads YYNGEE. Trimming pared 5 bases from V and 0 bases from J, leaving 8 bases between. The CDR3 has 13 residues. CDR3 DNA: TGTGCCAGCAGATCAGGGGTGAACACTGAAGCTTTCTTT. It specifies CASRSGVNTEAFF.

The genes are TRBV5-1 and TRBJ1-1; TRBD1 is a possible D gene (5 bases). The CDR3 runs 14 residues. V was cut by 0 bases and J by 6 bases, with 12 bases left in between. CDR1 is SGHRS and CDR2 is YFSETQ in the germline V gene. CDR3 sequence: CASSLAARAAEAFF. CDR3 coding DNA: TGCGCCAGCAGCTTGGCCGCCAGGGCAGCTGAAGCTTTCTTT.

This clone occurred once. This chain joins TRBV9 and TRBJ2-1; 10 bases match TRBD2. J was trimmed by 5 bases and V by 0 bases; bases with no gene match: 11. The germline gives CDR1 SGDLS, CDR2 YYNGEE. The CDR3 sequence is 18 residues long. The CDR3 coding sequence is TGTGCCAGCAGCGTAGGTTTTAGCGGGAGGTATATGGACAATGAGCAGTTCTTC. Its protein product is CASSVGFSGRYMDNEQFF.

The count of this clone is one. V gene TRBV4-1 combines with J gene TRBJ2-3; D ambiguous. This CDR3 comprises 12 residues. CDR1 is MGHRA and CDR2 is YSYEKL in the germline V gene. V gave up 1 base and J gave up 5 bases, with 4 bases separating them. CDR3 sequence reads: CASSQVVDTQYF. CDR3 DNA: TGCGCCAGCAGCCAAGTTGTAGATACGCAGTATTTT.

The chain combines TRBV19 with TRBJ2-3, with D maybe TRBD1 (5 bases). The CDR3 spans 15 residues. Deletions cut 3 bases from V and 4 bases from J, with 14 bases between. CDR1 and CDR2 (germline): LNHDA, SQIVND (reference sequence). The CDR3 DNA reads TGTGCCAGTAGTATTGGTGCGGCAGGGTCAGATACGCAGTATTTT. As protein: CASSIGAAGSDTQYF.

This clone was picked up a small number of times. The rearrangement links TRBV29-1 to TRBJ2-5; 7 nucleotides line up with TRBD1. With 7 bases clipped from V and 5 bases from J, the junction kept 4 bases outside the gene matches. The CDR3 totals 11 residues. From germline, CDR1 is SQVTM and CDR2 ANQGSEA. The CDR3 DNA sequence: TGCAGCGCTGGACAGGCGGAGACCCAGTACTTC. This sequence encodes CSAGQAETQYF.

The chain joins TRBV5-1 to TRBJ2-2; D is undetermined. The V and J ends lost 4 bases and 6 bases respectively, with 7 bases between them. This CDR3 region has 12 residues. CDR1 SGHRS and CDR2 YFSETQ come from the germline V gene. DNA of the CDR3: TGCGCCAGCAGCCCCGCCCCCGGGGAGCTGTTTTTT. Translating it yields CASSPAPGELFF.

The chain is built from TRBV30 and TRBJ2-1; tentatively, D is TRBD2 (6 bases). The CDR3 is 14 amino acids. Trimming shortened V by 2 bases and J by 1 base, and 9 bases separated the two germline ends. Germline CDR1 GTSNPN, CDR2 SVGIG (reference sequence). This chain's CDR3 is CAWSPGESYNEQFF. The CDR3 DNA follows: TGTGCCTGGAGTCCGGGGGAGTCCTACAATGAGCAGTTCTTC.

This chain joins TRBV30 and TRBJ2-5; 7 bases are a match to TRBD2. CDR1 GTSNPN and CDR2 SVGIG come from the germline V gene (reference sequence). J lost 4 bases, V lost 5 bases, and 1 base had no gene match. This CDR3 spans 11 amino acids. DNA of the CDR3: TGTGCCTGGGGGAGGGGAGAGACCCAGTACTTC. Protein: CAWGRGETQYF.

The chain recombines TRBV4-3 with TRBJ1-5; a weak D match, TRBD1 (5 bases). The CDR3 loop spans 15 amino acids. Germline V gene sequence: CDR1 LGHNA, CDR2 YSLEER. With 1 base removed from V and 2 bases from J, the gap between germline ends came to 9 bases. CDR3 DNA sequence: TGCGCCAGCAGCCAAGGATTAGGGGGCAATCAGCCCCAGCATTTT. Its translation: CASSQGLGGNQPQHF.

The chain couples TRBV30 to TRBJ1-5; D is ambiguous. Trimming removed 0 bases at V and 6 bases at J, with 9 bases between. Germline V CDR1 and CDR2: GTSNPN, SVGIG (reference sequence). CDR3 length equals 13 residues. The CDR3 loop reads CAWSVSRAQPQHF. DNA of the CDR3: TGTGCCTGGAGTGTAAGTCGGGCTCAGCCCCAGCATTTT.

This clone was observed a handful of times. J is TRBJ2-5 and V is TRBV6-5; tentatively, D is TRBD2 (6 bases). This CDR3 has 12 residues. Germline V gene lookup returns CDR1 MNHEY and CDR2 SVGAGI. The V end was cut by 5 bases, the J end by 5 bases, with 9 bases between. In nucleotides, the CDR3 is TGTGCCAGCAGTGCTAGCGACGAGACCCAGTACTTC. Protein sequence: CASSASDETQYF.

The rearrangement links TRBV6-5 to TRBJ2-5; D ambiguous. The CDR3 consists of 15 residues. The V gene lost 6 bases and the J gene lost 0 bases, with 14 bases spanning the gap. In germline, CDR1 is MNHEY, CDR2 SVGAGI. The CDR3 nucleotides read TGTGCCAGCAGCCGAGGAACTCGGTACCAAGAGACCCAGTACTTC. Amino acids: CASSRGTRYQETQYF.

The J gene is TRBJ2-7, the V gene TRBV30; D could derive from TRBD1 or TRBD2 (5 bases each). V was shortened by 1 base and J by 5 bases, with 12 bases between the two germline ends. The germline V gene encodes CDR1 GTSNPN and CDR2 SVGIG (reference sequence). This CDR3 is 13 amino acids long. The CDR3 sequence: CAWSARGKDEQYF. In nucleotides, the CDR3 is TGTGCCTGGAGTGCGAGGGGTAAGGACGAGCAGTACTTC.

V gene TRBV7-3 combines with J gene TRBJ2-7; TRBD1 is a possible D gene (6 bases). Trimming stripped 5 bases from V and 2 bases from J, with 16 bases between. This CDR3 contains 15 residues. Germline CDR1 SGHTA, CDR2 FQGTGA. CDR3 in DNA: TGTGCCAGCAGCCCCGACCCGGACAGCACCTACGAGCAGTACTTC. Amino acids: CASSPDPDSTYEQYF.

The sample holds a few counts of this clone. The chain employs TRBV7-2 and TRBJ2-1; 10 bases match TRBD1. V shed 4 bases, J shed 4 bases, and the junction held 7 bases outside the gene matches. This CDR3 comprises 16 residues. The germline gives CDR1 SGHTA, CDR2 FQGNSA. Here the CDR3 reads CASSSLGTGEYNEQFF. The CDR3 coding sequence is TGTGCCAGCAGCTCCCTCGGGACAGGGGAATACAATGAGCAGTTCTTC. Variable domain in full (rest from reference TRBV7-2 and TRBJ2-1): GAGVSQSPSNKVTEKGKDVELRCDPISGHTALYWYRQSLGQGLEFLIYFQGNSAPDKSGLPSDRFSAERTGGSVSTLTIQRTQQEDSAVYLCASSSLGTGEYNEQFFGPGTRLTVL.

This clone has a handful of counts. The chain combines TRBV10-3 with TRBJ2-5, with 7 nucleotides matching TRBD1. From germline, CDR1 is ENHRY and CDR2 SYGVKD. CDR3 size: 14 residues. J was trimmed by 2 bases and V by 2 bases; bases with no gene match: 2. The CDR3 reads CAISEPGQQETQYF. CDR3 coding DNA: TGTGCCATCAGTGAGCCGGGACAGCAAGAGACCCAGTACTTC.

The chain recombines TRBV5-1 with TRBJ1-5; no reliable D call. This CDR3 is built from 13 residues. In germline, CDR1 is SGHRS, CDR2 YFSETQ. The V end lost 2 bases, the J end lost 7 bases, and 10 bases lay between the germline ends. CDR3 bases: TGCGCCAGCAGCTTTGATGGGATACAGCCCCAGCATTTT. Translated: CASSFDGIQPQHF.

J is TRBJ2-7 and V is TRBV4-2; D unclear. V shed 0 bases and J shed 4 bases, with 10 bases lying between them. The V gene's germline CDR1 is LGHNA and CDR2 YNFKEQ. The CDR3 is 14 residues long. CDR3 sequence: CASSQDRSGYEQYF. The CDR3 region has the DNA TGTGCCAGCAGCCAAGATAGGTCTGGGTACGAGCAGTACTTC.

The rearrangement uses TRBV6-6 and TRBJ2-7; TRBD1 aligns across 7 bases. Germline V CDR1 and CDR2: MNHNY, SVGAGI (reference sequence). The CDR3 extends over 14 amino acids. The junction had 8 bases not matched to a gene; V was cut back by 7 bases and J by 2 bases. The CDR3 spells CASIAQGGAYEQYF. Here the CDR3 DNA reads TGTGCCAGCATAGCCCAAGGGGGCGCCTACGAGCAGTACTTC.

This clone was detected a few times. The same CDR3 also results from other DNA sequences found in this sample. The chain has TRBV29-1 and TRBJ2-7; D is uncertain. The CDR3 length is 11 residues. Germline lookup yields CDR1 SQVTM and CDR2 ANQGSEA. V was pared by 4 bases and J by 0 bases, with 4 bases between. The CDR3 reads CSVAISYEQYF. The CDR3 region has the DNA TGCAGCGTTGCCATCTCCTACGAGCAGTACTTC.

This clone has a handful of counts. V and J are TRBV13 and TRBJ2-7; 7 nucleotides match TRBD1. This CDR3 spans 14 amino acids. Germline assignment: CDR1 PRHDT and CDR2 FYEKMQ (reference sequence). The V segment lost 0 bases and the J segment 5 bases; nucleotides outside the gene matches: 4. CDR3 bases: TGTGCCAGCAGCTTAGGGACAGGGTACCACGAGCAGTACTTC. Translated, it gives CASSLGTGYHEQYF.

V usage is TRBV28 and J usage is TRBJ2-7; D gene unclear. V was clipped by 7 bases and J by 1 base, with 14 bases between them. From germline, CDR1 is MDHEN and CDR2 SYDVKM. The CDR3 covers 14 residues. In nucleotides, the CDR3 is TGTGCCAGCAAGTTACTCACTGAATCCTACGAGCAGTACTTC. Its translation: CASKLLTESYEQYF.

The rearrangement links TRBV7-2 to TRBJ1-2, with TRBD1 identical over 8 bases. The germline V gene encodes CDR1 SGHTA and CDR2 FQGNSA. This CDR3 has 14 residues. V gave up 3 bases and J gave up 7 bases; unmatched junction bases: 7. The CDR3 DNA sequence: TGTGCCAGCAGCTTCGGCCAGGGGGCGGGTGGCTACACCTTC. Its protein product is CASSFGQGAGGYTF.